What follows are 28 T cell receptor beta chains derived from one specimen sequenced in a study of cytotoxic CD8 clonotypes in ibrutinib-treated CLL. Measured with immunoSEQ multiplex PCR; TCRdb has only the in-frame clones, and not every one. The sample has around 70,000 clones; over 80% are singletons. The starting material was PBMCs, obtained after 24 months of ibrutinib treatment. The origin of the receptors is a human donor with chronic lymphocytic leukemia.

This rearrangement joins TRBV5-1 to TRBJ2-5; D could derive from TRBD1 or TRBD2 (5 bases each). The CDR3 runs to 13 residues. V was trimmed by 5 bases and J by 4 bases, leaving 12 bases between them. Germline CDR1 reads SGHRS; CDR2 reads YFSETQ. CDR3 sequence reads: CASSVRERETQYF. The CDR3 region has the DNA TGCGCCAGCAGTGTCAGGGAGCGAGAGACCCAGTACTTC.

This clone was found a few times. The rearrangement links TRBV5-3 to TRBJ2-7, with TRBD1 matching over 8 bases. TRBV5-3 counts as an open reading frame of uncertain function. The CDR3 contains 15 residues. The ends lost 4 bases at V and 1 base at J; junction bases unmatched: 7. The CDR3 here is CARSHHRGSSYEQYF. The CDR3 region has the DNA TGTGCCAGAAGCCATCACAGGGGGTCATCCTACGAGCAGTACTTC.

This chain connects TRBV4-2 to TRBJ2-7; D not certain. Trimming cost V 1 base and J 6 bases, with 16 bases left between them. Germline V gene lookup returns CDR1 LGHNA and CDR2 YNFKEQ. The CDR3 covers 15 residues. Here the CDR3 DNA reads TGTGCCAGCAGCCAAGGGGTTTCCCAAGCAACCGAGCAGTACTTC. As protein: CASSQGVSQATEQYF.

J is TRBJ2-3 and V is TRBV28; TRBD2 might be the D (6 bases). The CDR3 length is 13 residues. Between the trimmed V and J ends, which lost 7 bases and 3 bases, there was a span of 11 bases. The germline CDR1 and CDR2 sequences are MDHEN and SYDVKM. CDR3 DNA sequence: TGTGCCAGCAACCGGGAGTTGACAGATACGCAGTATTTT. Translated, it gives CASNRELTDTQYF.

The rearrangement joins TRBV9 to TRBJ2-3; D not resolved. The germline gives CDR1 SGDLS, CDR2 YYNGEE. CDR3 length: 11 residues. The V gene lost 0 bases and the J gene lost 6 bases, with 2 bases spanning the gap. The DNA for the CDR3 is TGTGCCAGCAGCGTAGACGATACGCAGTATTTT. Translation gives CASSVDDTQYF.

The table lists this clone with a few counts. The chain joins TRBV7-3 to TRBJ1-3; D remains unclear. Germline V CDR1 and CDR2: SGHTA, FQGTGA. The CDR3 is made up of 13 amino acids. V was clipped by 4 bases and J by 0 bases, with 4 bases between them. CDR3 in amino acids: CASSWNSGNTIYF. The CDR3 bases are TGTGCCAGCAGCTGGAACTCTGGAAACACCATATATTTT.

The rearrangement links TRBV30 to TRBJ2-1; TRBD1 aligns across 9 bases. The V gene's germline CDR1 is GTSNPN and CDR2 SVGIG (reference sequence). The junction had 12 bases not matched to a gene; V was cut back by 3 bases and J by 3 bases. The CDR3 has 17 amino acids. In DNA form, the CDR3 reads TGTGCCTGGAGCCGGGCTAGGACAGGGGTTGACTACAATGAGCAGTTCTTC. Amino acid sequence: CAWSRARTGVDYNEQFF.

This clone was recorded only once. The rearrangement links TRBV4-3 to TRBJ1-2; possible D gene TRBD1, 5 bases. The CDR3 sequence is 15 residues long. Trimming pared 0 bases from V and 6 bases from J, leaving 14 bases between. The germline gives CDR1 LGHNA, CDR2 YSLEER. CDR3 residues: CASSQDPRQIHGYTF. CDR3 bases: TGCGCCAGCAGCCAAGATCCCCGACAGATCCATGGCTACACCTTC.

The chain has TRBV20-1 and TRBJ2-7, with D perhaps TRBD1 (5 bases). This CDR3 has 11 residues. The ends were cut back, 5 bases at V and 6 bases at J, with 11 bases in the middle. Germline assignment: CDR1 DFQATT and CDR2 SNEGSKA (reference sequence). The CDR3 reads CSALLGPEQYF. The CDR3 nucleotides read TGCAGTGCTCTCTTGGGGCCCGAGCAGTACTTC.

This clone was seen a few times. J is TRBJ1-2 and V is TRBV4-2; a weak D match, TRBD1 (6 bases). The length of the CDR3 is 14 residues. V dropped 2 bases and J dropped 8 bases, with 15 bases sitting between them. Germline CDR1 LGHNA, CDR2 YNFKEQ. The CDR3 coding sequence is TGTGCCAGCAGCCAAACAACAGGGTCGGAGGGCTACACCTTC. It yields the protein CASSQTTGSEGYTF.

The rearrangement links TRBV7-2 to TRBJ1-2; maybe TRBD1 (6 bases). Germline CDR1 SGHTA, CDR2 FQGNSA. The V and J ends lost 5 bases and 0 bases respectively, with 25 bases between them. The length of the CDR3 is 19 residues. CDR3 in DNA: TGTGCCAGCAGCCAGGACAGAAACTGGCCCGGTGTCTCTAACTATGGCTACACCTTC. Translating it yields CASSQDRNWPGVSNYGYTF. Based on the CDR3 plus reference TRBV7-2 and TRBJ1-2, the full variable domain is GAGVSQSPSNKVTEKGKDVELRCDPISGHTALYWYRQSLGQGLEFLIYFQGNSAPDKSGLPSDRFSAERTGGSVSTLTIQRTQQEDSAVYLCASSQDRNWPGVSNYGYTFGSGTRLTVV.

This chain uses TRBV10-2 with TRBJ2-7; D possibly corresponds to TRBD1 (5 bases). V lost 5 bases and J 3 bases, leaving 20 bases between the germline ends. There are 16 residues in the CDR3. Looked up from germline, CDR1 is WSHSY and CDR2 is SAAADI. The CDR3 region is CASSHRDSGRVYEQYF. The CDR3 DNA reads as TGCGCCAGCAGTCACCGCGACTCCGGCAGGGTCTACGAGCAGTACTTC.

The rearrangement uses TRBV5-6 and TRBJ1-1; D might be TRBD1 (5 bases). The CDR3 runs to 15 residues. CDR1 is SGHDT, CDR2 YYEEEE, per germline. The germline V and J ends were trimmed by 0 bases and 0 bases, with 9 bases remaining between them. The CDR3 bases are TGTGCCAGCAGCTTGGTGGGGGAAGTGAACACTGAAGCTTTCTTT. Its protein product is CASSLVGEVNTEAFF. Full variable domain (outside the CDR3, taken from reference TRBV5-6 and TRBJ1-1): DAGVTQSPTHLIKTRGQQVTLRCSPKSGHDTVSWYQQALGQGPQFIFQYYEEEERQRGNFPDRFSGHQFPNYSSELNVNALLLGDSALYLCASSLVGEVNTEAFFGQGTRLTVV.

The chain couples TRBV6-5 to TRBJ2-7; D is unresolved. CDR1 and CDR2 (germline): MNHEY, SVGAGI. The CDR3 has 14 amino acids. The ends were cut back, 7 bases at V and 0 bases at J, with 13 bases in the middle. In DNA form, the CDR3 reads TGTGCCAGCACCTTAGACGCGAGCTCCTACGAGCAGTACTTC. The encoded protein is CASTLDASSYEQYF.

This chain connects TRBV20-1 to TRBJ2-3; no firm D call. The CDR3 sequence is 9 residues long. From germline, CDR1 is DFQATT and CDR2 SNEGSKA (reference sequence). This CDR3 reads CTPPDTQYF. CDR3 DNA: TGCACCCCGCCAGATACGCAGTATTTT.

V and J are TRBV6-5 and TRBJ1-1; D unclear. Germline CDR1 MNHEY, CDR2 SVGAGI. V was cut by 0 bases and J by 2 bases, with 13 bases left in between. This CDR3 has 16 residues. CDR3 residues: CASSYSSGGLNTEAFF. DNA for the CDR3: TGTGCCAGCAGTTACTCGTCAGGCGGCCTAAACACTGAAGCTTTCTTT.

The rearrangement uses TRBV2 and TRBJ1-1; D call uncertain. Germline V gene lookup returns CDR1 SNHLY and CDR2 FYNNEI. V was shortened by 4 bases and J by 1 base, with 7 bases between the two germline ends. The CDR3 totals 13 residues. CDR3 DNA: TGTGCCAGCAGTGTTGGGGAGAACACTGAAGCTTTCTTT. Translated: CASSVGENTEAFF.

The V gene is TRBV6-1, the J gene TRBJ1-2, with TRBD1 identical over 7 bases. Germline loops: CDR1 MNHNS, CDR2 SASEGT. The CDR3 loop spans 13 amino acids. Losses at the gene ends were 8 bases for V and 10 bases for J; bases not matched to a gene: 13. The CDR3 region is CASRTGGQGDYTF. The CDR3 DNA is TGTGCCAGCCGCACAGGAGGTCAGGGGGACTACACCTTC.

The chain recombines TRBV18 with TRBJ2-3; no clear D gene. The CDR3 totals 12 residues. Germline lookup yields CDR1 KGHSH and CDR2 LQKENI. The V gene lost 6 bases and the J gene lost 0 bases, with 4 bases spanning the gap. Here the CDR3 reads CASSTSTDTQYF. CDR3 nucleotides: TGTGCCAGCTCCACAAGCACAGATACGCAGTATTTT.

CDR3 bases: TGTGCCAGCAGTGAAGGGCTAAGGGGCCAAGAGACCCAGTACTTC. This codes for CASSEGLRGQETQYF. The chain employs TRBV6-1 and TRBJ2-5; tentatively, D is TRBD1 (5 bases). V was trimmed by 1 base and J by 1 base, leaving 10 bases between them. This CDR3 contains 15 residues. Germline CDR1 reads MNHNS; CDR2 reads SASEGT.

J is TRBJ1-1 and V is TRBV5-4; TRBD1 might be the D (5 bases). This CDR3 spans 15 amino acids. Germline V gives CDR1 SGHNT, CDR2 YYREEE (reference sequence). With 0 bases removed from V and 2 bases from J, the gap between germline ends came to 11 bases. The DNA of the CDR3 is TGTGCCAGCAGCTTGGAATCAGGGCCAAACACTGAAGCTTTCTTT. Protein product: CASSLESGPNTEAFF.

This clone was observed a single time. The chain links TRBV11-3 to TRBJ2-1; 7 bases agree with TRBD2. From germline, CDR1 is SGHNT and CDR2 YENEEA. This CDR3 has 19 amino acids. V shed 6 bases, J shed 5 bases, and the junction held 22 bases outside the gene matches. The CDR3 is CASRFGWDYPRRRHNEQFF. DNA for the CDR3: TGTGCCAGCAGATTTGGGTGGGACTACCCCCGAAGGCGCCACAATGAGCAGTTCTTC.

The gene calls are TRBV11-3 and TRBJ2-7, with 9 bases lining up with TRBD1. The CDR3 extends over 14 amino acids. The germline V gene has CDR1 SGHNT and CDR2 YENEEA. V trimming: 5 bases; J trimming: 3 bases; junction bases outside the gene matches: 5. Here the CDR3 reads CASSPRDRVYEQYF. CDR3 nucleotide sequence: TGTGCCAGCAGCCCCCGGGACAGGGTCTACGAGCAGTACTTC.

Written as DNA, the CDR3 is TGTGCCAGCAGCTTGGCAGGAGGGGGAAATTCACCCCTCCACTTT. Protein sequence: CASSLAGGGNSPLHF. J is TRBJ1-6 and V is TRBV5-4; maybe TRBD1 (6 bases). The CDR3 consists of 15 residues. Trimming stripped 0 bases from V and 7 bases from J, with 11 bases between. The germline CDR1 and CDR2 sequences are SGHNT and YYREEE (reference sequence).

This clone was counted only a few times. The chain couples TRBV27 to TRBJ1-2; D remains ambiguous. The CDR3 length is 13 residues. The ends were cut back, 0 bases at V and 4 bases at J, with 6 bases in the middle. Per the germline V gene, CDR1 is MNHEY and CDR2 is SMNVEV (reference sequence). CDR3 coding DNA: TGTGCCAGCAGTTTATCGTTGGGCTATGGCTACACCTTC. This gives the protein CASSLSLGYGYTF.

The V call is TRBV7-2, the J call TRBJ1-2; possibly TRBD1 for D (5 bases). Germline CDR1 reads SGHTA; CDR2 reads FQGNSA. Trimming pared 6 bases from V and 0 bases from J, leaving 17 bases between. CDR3 length equals 16 residues. For the CDR3, the DNA is TGTGCCAGCAGGCTATCGGGACGGATTCCTAACTATGGCTACACCTTC. It yields the protein CASRLSGRIPNYGYTF.

The chain employs TRBV18 and TRBJ2-5; D unclear. This CDR3 is built from 11 residues. Trimming stripped 4 bases from V and 3 bases from J, with 3 bases between. Germline CDR1 is KGHSH and CDR2 is LQKENI. The chain's CDR3 is CASSREETQYF. Written as DNA, the CDR3 is TGTGCCAGCTCACGGGAAGAGACCCAGTACTTC.

The rearrangement joins TRBV4-1 to TRBJ2-1; 10 bases are shared with TRBD1. The ends lost 5 bases at V and 7 bases at J; junction bases unmatched: 14. This CDR3 comprises 17 residues. Germline V gives CDR1 MGHRA, CDR2 YSYEKL. DNA of the CDR3: TGCGCCAGCAGCACCTACACCGGGACAGGGGTACGGAATGAGCAGTTCTTC. Amino acids: CASSTYTGTGVRNEQFF.